The 5 T cell receptor beta chains listed next were all sequenced from one sample in a study of blood T cell repertoires in COVID-19. Profiled with immunoSEQ multiplex PCR; TCRdb holds only in-frame clones, not every one. The sample consists of over 250,000 clones, 75% to 90% of them appearing once. The material sequenced was peripheral blood. The receptors were gathered from a woman between 65 and 79 years old with COVID-19, enrolled during active disease.

The chain joins TRBV27 to TRBJ2-7; 10 positions agree with TRBD1. Germline CDR1 is MNHEY and CDR2 is SMNVEV (reference sequence). J gave up 4 bases and V 6 bases, and 9 bases lay outside the gene matches. CDR3 length: 15 residues. The CDR3 DNA is TGTGCCAGCAGAGCATCGACAGGGGGCATTTACGAGCAGTACTTC. As protein: CASRASTGGIYEQYF.

The V gene is TRBV7-2, the J gene TRBJ2-7; 9 bases agree with TRBD2. The germline gives CDR1 SGHTA, CDR2 FQGNSA. CDR3 length: 15 amino acids. Unmatched junction bases numbered 3, after V lost 1 base and J lost 2 bases. The CDR3 here is CASSLETSGPYEQYF. As DNA, the CDR3 is TGTGCCAGCAGCTTAGAGACTAGCGGACCCTACGAGCAGTACTTC.

The V call is TRBV6-1, the J call TRBJ1-5, with D uncertain. Trimming shortened V by 2 bases and J by 0 bases, and 8 bases separated the two germline ends. Germline values: CDR1 MNHNS, CDR2 SASEGT. The CDR3 length is 15 residues. Here the CDR3 reads CASSEFQFSNQPQHF. In DNA, the CDR3 is TGTGCCAGCAGTGAATTTCAGTTTAGCAATCAGCCCCAGCATTTT.

The chain couples TRBV5-6 to TRBJ2-7, with D possibly TRBD1 on 6 matching bases. The CDR3 runs to 15 residues. The V gene's germline CDR1 is SGHDT and CDR2 YYEEEE. The V end lost 0 bases, the J end lost 3 bases, and 13 bases lay between the germline ends. DNA for the CDR3: TGTGCCAGCAGCTTGGCACAGGGAATATTCTACGAGCAGTACTTC. This gives the protein CASSLAQGIFYEQYF.

Here the CDR3 DNA reads TGTGCCAGCAGCCTTGGACTAGCGGGGGGCCACGAGCAGTACTTC. This codes for CASSLGLAGGHEQYF. This chain uses TRBV7-2 with TRBJ2-7, with TRBD2 identical over 14 bases. CDR3 length: 15 amino acids. Trimming removed 5 bases from V and 5 bases from J; junction bases left unmatched: 5. CDR1 and CDR2 (germline): SGHTA, FQGNSA.